This T cell receptor (beta chain) was profiled in a study of T cell responses to AZD1222 COVID-19 vaccine. Study information: Analyses pooled second doses at about 4 or about 12 weeks.

This table comes from immunoSEQ multiplex PCR, and its TCRdb copy is limited to in-frame clones, with some not included. Seen here are 92,000 or so clones, 70% to 90% observed once, and the top ten hold 1.6%. The receptor was isolated from an adult in good health. Source: peripheral blood, taken on day 0 of AZD1222 vaccination.

The CDR3 bases are TGTGCCAGCAGCTTCAATGGGGCGGGCTATGGCTACACCTTC. Translation gives CASSFNGAGYGYTF. The chain couples TRBV5-4 to TRBJ1-2; possibly TRBD1 for D (5 bases). Looked up from germline, CDR1 is SGHNT and CDR2 is YYREEE (reference sequence). Trimming stripped 2 bases from V and 4 bases from J, with 12 bases between. CDR3 length equals 14 residues. Drawing the rest from reference TRBV5-4 and TRBJ1-2, the complete variable domain is ETGVTQSPTHLIKTRGQQVTLRCSSQSGHNTVSWYQQALGQGPQFIFQYYREEENGRGNFPPRFSGLQFPNYSSELNVNALELDDSALYLCASSFNGAGYGYTFGSGTRLTVV.